Listed below are T cell receptor beta chains from one sample, sequenced in a study of early T cells in non-severe SARS-CoV-2 infection. One entry per CDR3 protein, called by TCRdb with MiXCR from the 5' RACE reads. The table records about 64,000 distinct CDR3 sequences, over 20% of them present only once. The sample in question was whole blood, obtained at baseline. The receptors here all came from an adult who was a healthcare worker with PCR-confirmed SARS-CoV-2 infection or an uninfected control (not recorded which). Both conserved end residues are part of each CDR3. The D gene is left open where the match is weak. Only some rows state a clone size, as once, few, many or a class for expanded clones.

J gene,clone size,D gene,V gene,CDR3 length,CDR3 DNA,CDR3 protein
TRBJ2-1,.,.,TRBV12-3/TRBV12-4,18,TGTGCCAGCAGTCGACCCACAGGCCTGGTGACCTCGGGGAATGAGCAGTTCTTC,CASSRPTGLVTSGNEQFF
TRBJ2-5,.,.,TRBV5-1,14,TGCGCCAGCAGCTCGTTCACAGGAGCACCGACCCAGTACTTC,CASSSFTGAPTQYF
TRBJ2-7,.,TRBD1,TRBV7-9,16,TGTGCCAGCAGCACGCGGACAGGGCAGACAGCCTACGAGCAGTACTTC,CASSTRTGQTAYEQYF
TRBJ2-3,few,.,TRBV29-1,8,TGCAGCACAGATACGCAGTATTTT,CSTDTQYF
TRBJ2-7,few,TRBD2,TRBV19,15,TGTGCCAGTAGCCCATCGGGGGGACGCCCCTACGAGCAGTACTTC,CASSPSGGRPYEQYF
TRBJ2-3,few,.,TRBV7-3,13,TGTGCCAGCAGCTTTGGCCTGGAGGATACGCAGTATTTT,CASSFGLEDTQYF
TRBJ2-5,.,TRBD2,TRBV7-9,16,TGTGCCAGCAGCCTCCCCCGAGGCGCGGGGGAAGAGACCCAGTACTTC,CASSLPRGAGEETQYF
TRBJ2-1,many,TRBD2,TRBV7-3,15,TGTGCCAGCAGCATTAGTAGCGGGGACCTCAATGAGCAGTTCTTC,CASSISSGDLNEQFF
TRBJ2-3,.,TRBD2,TRBV2,14,TGTGCCAGCAGCTCTCTAGCGGGGTTAGATACGCAGTATTTT,CASSSLAGLDTQYF
TRBJ2-2,few,TRBD2,TRBV6-5,16,TGTGCCAGCAGTCTTCTAGCGGGGGCCAGCACCGGGGAGCTGTTTTTT,CASSLLAGASTGELFF
TRBJ2-1,.,TRBD2,TRBV6-2/TRBV6-3,18,TGTGCCAGCAGTTACACGTGGGGGGGTATGCGGTCCTACAATGAGCAGTTCTTC,CASSYTWGGMRSYNEQFF
TRBJ1-1,.,.,TRBV10-1,14,TGCGCCAGCAGTGACGACAGCCAGAAGACTGAAGCTTTCTTT,CASSDDSQKTEAFF
TRBJ1-1,few,.,TRBV12-3/TRBV12-4,15,TGTGCCAGCATACACACCAATTCCTTGAATGCTGAAGCTTTCTTT,CASIHTNSLNAEAFF
TRBJ2-3,.,.,TRBV27,15,TGTGCCAGCAGTTCCTTCCCGCCCGAGACAGATACGCAGTATTTT,CASSSFPPETDTQYF
TRBJ2-7,many,TRBD1,TRBV29-1,11,TGCAGCGCTTGGACAGGGGGCGAGCAGTACTTC,CSAWTGGEQYF
TRBJ1-2,.,.,TRBV29-1,12,TGCAGCGTTGGGCAGGGACCAGATGGCTACACCTTC,CSVGQGPDGYTF
TRBJ1-1,many,TRBD1,TRBV20-1,13,TGCAGTGCCTGGGACAGCGTTAACACTGAAGCTTTCTTT,CSAWDSVNTEAFF
TRBJ1-4,.,.,TRBV20-1,13,TGCAGTGCTAGAGATCCTTGGAATGAAAAACTGTTTTTT,CSARDPWNEKLFF
TRBJ2-5,.,TRBD2,TRBV18,14,TGTGCCAGCTCACCACCGGGAGGGGCTGGGACCCAGTACTTC,CASSPPGGAGTQYF
TRBJ1-2,.,.,TRBV2,13,TGTGCCAGCAGGGAACAGGTTAACTATGGCTACACCTTC,CASREQVNYGYTF
TRBJ1-2,.,.,TRBV6-6,14,TGTGCCAGCAGTTACTCGGCCAGAGGGGCTGGCTACACCTTC,CASSYSARGAGYTF
TRBJ2-7,.,TRBD1,TRBV25-1,15,TGTGCCAGCAGTCCCGAGGACAGGGGGCTCTACGAGCAGTACTTC,CASSPEDRGLYEQYF
TRBJ1-5,many,TRBD1,TRBV18,15,TGTGCCAGCTCACCTTCGCAGGGGGCTGATCAGCCCCAGCATTTT,CASSPSQGADQPQHF
TRBJ2-7,few,.,TRBV21-1,15,TGTGCCAGCAGCCGAACAACAAACCACCACTACGAGCAGTACTTC,CASSRTTNHHYEQYF
TRBJ1-2,.,TRBD1,TRBV7-2,14,TGTGCCAGCAGCCCCTGGACAGGGGACTATGGCTACACCTTC,CASSPWTGDYGYTF
TRBJ2-2,few,.,TRBV9,13,TGTGCCAGCAGCGTAGGCCTGACCGGGGAGCTGTTTTTT,CASSVGLTGELFF
TRBJ2-1,.,TRBD1,TRBV4-1,16,TGCGCCAGCAGCCCTCGGGACAGTGGATCCTACAATGAGCAGTTCTTC,CASSPRDSGSYNEQFF
TRBJ2-2,.,.,TRBV6-6,15,TGTGCCAGCAGTTACTCGAAAGGTTCCACCGGGGAGCTGTTTTTT,CASSYSKGSTGELFF
TRBJ2-7,.,.,TRBV7-3,15,TGTGCCAGCAGCTTGTGGGCTAGCCACGTCTACGAGCAGTACTTC,CASSLWASHVYEQYF
TRBJ1-2,few,.,TRBV7-9,12,TGTGCCAGCAGCTTAGAACTTCCGGGCTACACCTTC,CASSLELPGYTF
TRBJ2-3,few,TRBD2,TRBV2,15,TGTGCCAGCAGGGCGCCTAGCGGGGTCACAGATACGCAGTATTTT,CASRAPSGVTDTQYF
TRBJ2-5,few,.,TRBV5-1,13,TGCGCCAGCAGCTTGCAGGTACCCGGGACCCAGTACTTC,CASSLQVPGTQYF
TRBJ2-6,.,.,TRBV12-3/TRBV12-4,14,TGTGCCAGCAGCCAAGTCCCTGGGGCCAACGTCCTGACTTTC,CASSQVPGANVLTF
TRBJ2-2,few,TRBD1,TRBV5-1,16,TGCGCCAGCAGCAGGACAGGAGACTCTAACACCGGGGAGCTGTTTTTT,CASSRTGDSNTGELFF
TRBJ1-1,.,.,TRBV7-3,15,TGTGCCAGCAGCTTATATCCAGGAGTGAACACTGAAGCTTTCTTT,CASSLYPGVNTEAFF
TRBJ1-5,.,TRBD1,TRBV7-2,19,TGTGCCAGCAGCTTAGCAGGGTGGACAGGGGATTATAGCAATCAGCCCCAGCATTTT,CASSLAGWTGDYSNQPQHF
TRBJ1-2,many,.,TRBV29-1,8,TGCAGCGGGGATGGCTACACCTTC,CSGDGYTF
TRBJ2-5,many,.,TRBV3-1,12,TGTGCCAGCAGCCAAACGGTTTGGACCCAGTACTTC,CASSQTVWTQYF
TRBJ1-3,.,.,TRBV30,12,TGTGCCTGGAGGGCTTCTGGAAACACCATATATTTT,CAWRASGNTIYF
TRBJ1-6,.,TRBD1,TRBV5-1,14,TGCGCCAGCAGCTCAGGGGGTATTAATTCACCCCTCCACTTT,CASSSGGINSPLHF
TRBJ2-2,few,TRBD2,TRBV3-1,18,TGTGCCAGCAGCCATAGACTAGCGGGGACCACGAACACCGGGGAGCTGTTTTTT,CASSHRLAGTTNTGELFF
TRBJ1-2,.,.,TRBV19,15,TGTGCCAGTAGTATAGATCAAGGCCCGACAGATGGCTACACCTTC,CASSIDQGPTDGYTF
TRBJ2-4,.,.,TRBV12-3/TRBV12-4,12,TGTGCCAGCAGCTTTACCCCTAACATTCAGTACTTC,CASSFTPNIQYF
TRBJ1-5,.,.,TRBV2,12,TGTGCCAGCGGGGCCGACAATCAGCCCCAGCATTTT,CASGADNQPQHF
TRBJ1-5,.,.,TRBV2,15,TGTGCCAGCAGTGAAGTAGTCCGGGTCAATCAGCCCCAGCATTTT,CASSEVVRVNQPQHF
TRBJ2-7,.,.,TRBV24-1,14,TGTGCCACCAGTGACCGGGACAACCACTACGAGCAGTACTTC,CATSDRDNHYEQYF
TRBJ1-5,many,TRBD1,TRBV6-1,17,TGTGCCACGACCCAGGGGACAGGAATTTATAGCAATCAGCCCCAGCATTTT,CATTQGTGIYSNQPQHF
TRBJ2-3,.,.,TRBV7-8,16,TGTGCCAGCAGCCCCGCCTGGGGGACTAGCACAGATACGCAGTATTTT,CASSPAWGTSTDTQYF
TRBJ2-7,.,TRBD1,TRBV29-1,12,TGCAGCGTAGAGGGGGCCTCCTACGAGCAGTACTTC,CSVEGASYEQYF
TRBJ2-3,few,.,TRBV7-9,12,TGTGCCAGCAGCCCAAGGTCAGATACGCAGTATTTT,CASSPRSDTQYF
TRBJ2-1,few,TRBD1,TRBV19,16,TGTGCCAGTAGTCCTACCGGGACAGGGGTGTACAATGAGCAGTTCTTC,CASSPTGTGVYNEQFF
TRBJ2-1,.,TRBD2,TRBV20-1,15,TGCAGTGCCCGCACCCCTCAAAGCGGGGACCATGAGCAGTTCTTC,CSARTPQSGDHEQFF
TRBJ2-7,.,.,TRBV12-3/TRBV12-4,12,TGTGCCAGCAGTTCTCAGGGTAGCGAGCAGTACTTC,CASSSQGSEQYF
TRBJ2-7,.,.,TRBV2,14,TGTGCCAGCAGAGATATCCTTTTCCGGGACGAGCAGTACTTC,CASRDILFRDEQYF
TRBJ1-2,.,.,TRBV7-3,13,TGTGCCAGCAGCCGGGGGCGCGGGACGGGCTACACCTTC,CASSRGRGTGYTF